The rows below give T cell receptor beta chains drawn from one sample of a study of T cells expressing NK-cell markers. One entry per CDR3 protein, without DNA, is what TCRdb gives after re-calling the 5' RACE reads. This sample contains 450,000 to 600,000 distinct CDR3 sequences. The specimen was blood T cells: a sorted CD56 or NKG2C T cell subset, CD4+ or CD8+ T cells, or bulk PBMC T cells (not recorded which). All receptors come from a man aged 18 to 30 in good health. Each CDR3 is given with its conserved first and last residue. Fields, in order: V gene, J gene, CDR3 protein.

>TRBV6-1|TRBJ2-7
CASKMGLAGSYEQYF
>TRBV29-1|TRBJ2-7
CSVDHGWGSSYEQYF
>TRBV4-3|TRBJ2-7
CASSQDSRASGYEQYF
>TRBV11-2|TRBJ2-1
CASRRGQEQFF
>TRBV7-2|TRBJ2-2
CASSGQGQGPSAGELFF
>TRBV3-1|TRBJ2-2
CASSQQGTSGTNTGELFF
>TRBV13|TRBJ1-1
CASSNGATEAFF
>TRBV5-1|TRBJ1-2
CASSPGTTTYGYTF
>TRBV7-2|TRBJ2-1
CASRNGGRPYNEQFF
>TRBV28|TRBJ1-5
CASKVFLTMNQPQHF
>TRBV9|TRBJ2-7
CASSPRPSGRLSYEQYF
>TRBV10-3|TRBJ2-7
CAISDTRDSYEQYF
>TRBV24-1|TRBJ2-7
CATSDPPGQGAEQYF
>TRBV29-1|TRBJ1-2
CSSAGTGDGYTF
>TRBV20-1|TRBJ1-6
CSASRSRVGSPLHF
>TRBV7-6|TRBJ2-2
CASSLQSNTGELFF
>TRBV24-1|TRBJ2-2
CATSWSSNTGELFF
>TRBV7-9|TRBJ1-2
CASSYQTAYGYTF
>TRBV30|TRBJ1-1
CAWSVQGALNTEAFF
>TRBV10-3|TRBJ2-1
CAISGPGQDDLHEQFF
>TRBV12-3/TRBV12-4|TRBJ2-3
CASSHSGRVYTDTQYF
>TRBV20-1|TRBJ2-3
CSASPFSLSGAGTDTQYF
>TRBV29-1|TRBJ2-5
CSVEEGSGVHQETQYF
>TRBV5-6|TRBJ1-2
CASKPLIYYGYTF
>TRBV29-1|TRBJ1-1
CSVSRGDSVAFF